One sample yielded the 6 T cell receptor beta chains listed below, sequenced in a study of CD8+ T cells in alopecia areata. The authors extracted RNA and reverse transcribed it into cDNA as the sequencing template. Only in-frame clones appear in the TCRdb table, and some are missing; sequencing was by immunoSEQ multiplex PCR. The table lists about 150,000 clones, roughly 64% of them singletons. This material consisted of CD4+ T cells sorted from blood, taken at week 0. These receptors came from a human donor with alopecia areata.

The V gene is TRBV27, the J gene TRBJ1-2, with a possible D match to TRBD1 (5 bases). Germline values: CDR1 MNHEY, CDR2 SMNVEV (reference sequence). The V and J ends lost 5 bases and 2 bases respectively, with 12 bases between them. The length of the CDR3 is 14 residues. CDR3 bases: TGTGCCAGCAGTCGGCAGGGACTAAACTATGGCTACACCTTC. Its protein product is CASSRQGLNYGYTF.

This rearrangement joins TRBV5-6 to TRBJ1-1, with 11 nucleotides matching TRBD1. Germline V CDR1 and CDR2: SGHDT, YYEEEE. CDR3 length: 18 residues. J lost 2 bases, V lost 1 base, and 10 bases had no gene match. Written as DNA, the CDR3 is TGTGCCAGCAGCTTGTTGGGGACAGGGGGTAGGGGAAACACTGAAGCTTTCTTT. It codes for CASSLLGTGGRGNTEAFF.

The chain uses TRBV29-1 and TRBJ1-2; D call uncertain. In germline, CDR1 is SQVTM, CDR2 ANQGSEA. The CDR3 consists of 10 residues. Trimming removed 3 bases at V and 7 bases at J, with 6 bases between. CDR3 loop: CSVDGVGYTF. CDR3 coding DNA: TGCAGCGTTGACGGCGTTGGCTACACCTTC.

The rearrangement joins TRBV7-9 to TRBJ1-2; D is possibly TRBD1 (6 bases). The V and J ends lost 3 bases and 1 base respectively, with 12 bases between them. The CDR3 loop spans 15 amino acids. CDR1 and CDR2 (germline): SEHNR, FQNEAQ (reference sequence). The CDR3 nucleotides read TGTGCCAGCAGCTTCCAACAGGGAGATAACTATGGCTACACCTTC. This codes for CASSFQQGDNYGYTF. The whole variable domain, remainder taken from reference TRBV7-9 and TRBJ1-2, is DTGVSQNPRHKITKRGQNVTFRCDPISEHNRLYWYRQTLGQGPEFLTYFQNEAQLEKSRLLSDRFSAERPKGSFSTLEIQRTEQGDSAMYLCASSFQQGDNYGYTFGSGTRLTVV.

The V call is TRBV19, the J call TRBJ1-4, with 8 bases matching TRBD1. Germline lookup yields CDR1 LNHDA and CDR2 SQIVND (reference sequence). V lost 5 bases, J lost 7 bases, and 9 bases stayed unmatched. The CDR3 runs to 15 residues. The DNA for the CDR3 is TGTGCCAGTAGTCCCCTCGGGACAGGCGGTGAAAAACTGTTTTTT. Translation gives CASSPLGTGGEKLFF.

The J gene is TRBJ2-3, the V gene TRBV30; D call uncertain. Germline-derived CDR1 and CDR2 are GTSNPN and SVGIG (reference sequence). The length of the CDR3 is 13 residues. Trimming stripped 4 bases from V and 2 bases from J, with 10 bases between. Here the CDR3 reads CAWISLPTDTQYF. The DNA of the CDR3 is TGTGCCTGGATTAGCCTTCCCACAGATACGCAGTATTTT.